What follows are 11 T cell receptor beta chains derived from one specimen sequenced in a study of blood T cell repertoires in COVID-19. TCRdb's table, derived via immunoSEQ multiplex PCR, lists solely in-frame clones and lacks some. This sample carries fewer than 130,000 clones, 88% of them seen once, and the ten largest clones take approximately 3.5%. The specimen sequenced was peripheral blood. These receptors were taken from a woman aged 45 to 65 with acute or convalescent COVID-19.

This chain connects TRBV5-1 to TRBJ2-4; 8 bases are a match to TRBD1. Germline V lookup: CDR1 SGHRS, CDR2 YFSETQ. The CDR3 has 16 amino acids. J was trimmed by 2 bases and V by 2 bases; bases with no gene match: 6. This CDR3 reads CASSFDRGQPKNIQYF. In DNA, the CDR3 is TGCGCCAGCAGCTTCGACAGGGGCCAGCCCAAAAACATTCAGTACTTC.

This rearrangement joins TRBV28 to TRBJ1-5; no firm D call. From germline, CDR1 is MDHEN and CDR2 SYDVKM. This CDR3 has 14 residues. V was pared by 11 bases and J by 3 bases, with 17 bases between. The CDR3 DNA is TGTGCCGTACAGCTCGGCAGAATCAATCAGCCCCAGCATTTT. It codes for CAVQLGRINQPQHF. The variable domain in full, completed from reference TRBV28 and TRBJ1-5, reads DVKVTQSSRYLVKRTGEKVFLECVQDMDHENMFWYRQDPGLGLRLIYFSYDVKMKEKGDIPEGYSVSREKKERFSLILESASTNQTSMYLCAVQLGRINQPQHFGDGTRLSIL.

CDR3 residues: CASSIPGRNNSPLHF. CDR3 nucleotide sequence: TGTGCCAGCAGCATCCCGGGAAGGAATAATTCACCCCTCCACTTT. The chain recombines TRBV21-1 with TRBJ1-6. TRBV21-1 counts as a pseudogene. The CDR3 extends over 15 amino acids.

The chain couples TRBV2 to TRBJ1-5; the match to TRBD1 covers 9 bases. The CDR3 extends over 14 amino acids. In germline, CDR1 is SNHLY, CDR2 FYNNEI. V was clipped by 8 bases and J by 3 bases; unmatched bases: 5. CDR3 in amino acids: CASGRDRVNQPQHF. CDR3 nucleotides: TGTGCCAGCGGCCGGGACAGGGTCAATCAGCCCCAGCATTTT.

This clone was counted only a few times. The V call is TRBV10-1, the J call TRBJ1-1; a weak D match, TRBD1 (5 bases). CDR1 WNHNN and CDR2 SYGVQD come from the germline V gene (reference sequence). This CDR3 region has 15 residues. Trimming shortened V by 0 bases and J by 4 bases, and 12 bases separated the two germline ends. Here the CDR3 reads CASSESKGSVTEAFF. CDR3 nucleotides: TGCGCCAGCAGTGAGTCGAAGGGGTCGGTCACTGAAGCTTTCTTT.

J is TRBJ1-5 and V is TRBV6-2 or TRBV6-3; the D gene is possibly TRBD1 (6 bases). Trimming shortened V by 5 bases and J by 7 bases, and 12 bases separated the two germline ends. The CDR3 covers 13 residues. CDR1 and CDR2 (germline): MNHEY, SVGEGT. CDR3 sequence: CASSGSGVQPQHF. The CDR3 nucleotides are TGTGCCAGCAGTGGTTCAGGGGTGCAGCCCCAGCATTTT.

This rearrangement joins TRBV6-5 to TRBJ2-5; 12 bases align to TRBD2. Germline values: CDR1 MNHEY, CDR2 SVGAGI. With V trimmed by 5 bases and J by 6 bases, 7 bases remained unmatched. The length of the CDR3 is 15 residues. The CDR3 nucleotides read TGTGCCAGCAGTAACCTAGCGGGAGGGCCGCAGACCCAGTACTTC. Translated, it gives CASSNLAGGPQTQYF.

The rearrangement uses TRBV19 and TRBJ1-1, with D maybe TRBD1 (6 bases). The length of the CDR3 is 15 residues. CDR1 and CDR2 from the germline V gene are LNHDA and SQIVND (reference sequence). Trimming pared 10 bases from V and 1 base from J, leaving 19 bases between. The CDR3 sequence is CAIAPADRPNTEAFF. DNA of the CDR3: TGTGCCATCGCACCAGCCGACAGGCCGAACACTGAAGCTTTCTTT.

This rearrangement joins TRBV7-9 to TRBJ2-5, with D possibly TRBD2 on 6 matching bases. Germline V gene data show CDR1 as SEHNR and CDR2 as FQNEAQ (reference sequence). This CDR3 region has 15 residues. Trimming cost V 2 bases and J 3 bases, with 13 bases left between them. The DNA of the CDR3 is TGTGCCAGCAGCTTATGGTTTGAGCGGGAAGAGACCCAGTACTTC. Its translation is CASSLWFEREETQYF.

The chain carries TRBV27 and TRBJ2-7; 7 nucleotides agree with TRBD2. The CDR3 is 14 amino acids. Germline CDR1 MNHEY, CDR2 SMNVEV (reference sequence). V dropped 1 base and J dropped 5; count of bases not matched to a gene: 5. CDR3 protein: CASSLLTSWHEQYF. For the CDR3, the DNA is TGTGCCAGCAGTTTATTGACTAGCTGGCACGAGCAGTACTTC.

CDR3 in amino acids: CASSGVGRGTDNEQFF. For the CDR3, the DNA is TGTGCCAGCAGCGGGGTAGGACGGGGGACCGACAATGAGCAGTTCTTC. V usage is TRBV7-9 and J usage is TRBJ2-1, with D possibly matching TRBD2 (6 bases). Germline lookup yields CDR1 SEHNR and CDR2 FQNEAQ (reference sequence). The germline V and J ends were trimmed by 5 bases and 5 bases, with 19 bases remaining between them. CDR3 size: 16 residues. The complete variable domain, with remaining parts taken from reference TRBV7-9 and TRBJ2-1, reads DTGVSQNPRHKITKRGQNVTFRCDPISEHNRLYWYRQTLGQGPEFLTYFQNEAQLEKSRLLSDRFSAERPKGSFSTLEIQRTEQGDSAMYLCASSGVGRGTDNEQFFGPGTRLTVL.